This is a list of T cell receptor beta chains from one sample in a study of shared clonotypes between healthy human individuals. Repertoires were generated with immunoSEQ multiplex PCR, while TCRdb's copy carries only in-frame clones and drops some. The sample lists about 2.1 million clones; about 92% were seen once. The material sequenced was naive CD8+ T cells from PBMCs. These TCRs come from a man between 18 and 35 years old in good health. Some clones in this sample may be carry-over from other donors' samples. The CDR3 runs from the conserved cysteine through the conserved F or W. A D gene is named only where the DNA matches it firmly. Only some rows state a clone size, as once, few, many or a class for expanded clones.

j_call	d_call	v_call	cdr3_length	clone_size	cdr3_nt	cdr3_aa
TRBJ2-1	TRBD2	TRBV5-6	16	.	TGTGCCAGCAGCTTGCGTCGCGGGAGGCCCTACAATGAGCAGTTCTTC	CASSLRRGRPYNEQFF
TRBJ2-7	.	TRBV9	12	.	TGTGCCAGCAGCGTAGAAGGGGGTGAGCAGTACTTC	CASSVEGGEQYF
TRBJ2-7	TRBD1	TRBV4-3	16	.	TGCGCCAGCAGCCTACAGGGGGCCCATCACGCGAACGAGCAGTACTTC	CASSLQGAHHANEQYF
TRBJ1-1	.	TRBV28	11	.	TGTGCCTGTGGGCCCTATGGGGAAGCTTTCTTT	CACGPYGEAFF
TRBJ2-7	TRBD1	TRBV10-3	12	.	TGTGCCACCGCGGACAGGGACGACGAGCAGTACTTC	CATADRDDEQYF
TRBJ1-1	.	TRBV29-1	11	.	TGCAGCGCTACCCCGAACACTGAAGCTTTCTTT	CSATPNTEAFF
TRBJ2-7	.	TRBV27	17	.	TGTGCCAGCAGTACAATATTTTTGGGAGAACAGGTTTACGAGCAGTACTTC	CASSTIFLGEQVYEQYF
TRBJ2-7	.	TRBV9	16	.	TGTGCCAGCAGCGTAGCCCACACCAAACGGAGGAACGAGCAGTACTTC	CASSVAHTKRRNEQYF
TRBJ2-7	TRBD2	TRBV29-1	13	.	TGCAGCGTTGAGGCCGGGAGGGGGTACGAGCAGTACTTC	CSVEAGRGYEQYF
TRBJ2-3	.	TRBV7-9	11	.	TGTGCCAGCAGCCGCTCCGATACGCAGTATTTT	CASSRSDTQYF
TRBJ1-4	.	TRBV4-3	19	.	TGCGCCAGCAGCCAAGTCCCCCGGAGCGACACAGGGCGCGATGAAAAACTGTTTTTT	CASSQVPRSDTGRDEKLFF
TRBJ2-7	.	TRBV29-1	11	.	TGCAGCACCAGGGGACCCTACGAGCAGTACTTC	CSTRGPYEQYF
TRBJ1-4	.	TRBV19	15	.	TGTGCCAGTAGTATAGAGTACAGAGCTAATGAAAAACTGTTTTTT	CASSIEYRANEKLFF
TRBJ2-7	TRBD2	TRBV9	16	.	TGTGCCAGCAGCCCCAGCGTAGCGGGGGCCCTAAACGAGCAGTACTTC	CASSPSVAGALNEQYF
TRBJ2-7	.	TRBV4-1	13	.	TGCGCCAGCAGCCACGGGAACTTATACGAGCAGTACTTC	CASSHGNLYEQYF
TRBJ1-1	TRBD1	TRBV13	16	.	TGTGCCAGCAGCACAACTCCCGGACAGGGAGACACTGAAGCTTTCTTT	CASSTTPGQGDTEAFF
TRBJ2-2	.	TRBV10-2	12	once	TGCGCCAGCAGTGAGTCGGGCGGGGAGCTGTTTTTT	CASSESGGELFF
TRBJ2-7	.	TRBV11-3	20	.	TGTGCCAGCAGTCCCACAATGGCCGCAGGGCTGGGTGTTTTCTCCTACGAGCAGTACTTC	CASSPTMAAGLGVFSYEQYF
TRBJ1-5	.	TRBV4-1	16	.	TGCGCCAGCAGCCAAGATCCGGTAATGCGCAATCAGCCCCAGCATTTT	CASSQDPVMRNQPQHF
TRBJ2-5	TRBD1	TRBV7-8	15	.	TGTGCCAGCAGCTTCGGACAGGGGAGCCAAGAGACCCAGTACTTC	CASSFGQGSQETQYF
TRBJ2-1	TRBD1	TRBV29-1	13	.	TGCAGCGTCCGGGGACAGGGGGCCAATGAGCAGTTCTTC	CSVRGQGANEQFF
TRBJ2-1	TRBD1	TRBV27	16	.	TGTGCCAGCAGTTTGCGGGGGGACAGGGGGCGCGATGAGCAGTTCTTC	CASSLRGDRGRDEQFF
TRBJ1-2	.	TRBV4-3	13	.	TGCGCCAGCAGCCAAGCCCCTAGGTATGGCTACACCTTC	CASSQAPRYGYTF
TRBJ1-2	.	TRBV7-9	15	.	TGTGCCAGCAGCTTAGGCGGTGGGGGACTCTATGGCTACACCTTC	CASSLGGGGLYGYTF
TRBJ2-4	TRBD1	TRBV7-9	16	.	TGTGCCAGCAGCCTGCGGACAGGGGGCGCCGAAAACATTCAGTACTTC	CASSLRTGGAENIQYF
TRBJ1-1	.	TRBV7-9	14	.	TGTGCCAGCAGACCGGACCGCTCAAACACTGAAGCTTTCTTT	CASRPDRSNTEAFF
TRBJ1-2	.	TRBV7-9	13	.	TGTGCCAGCAGCCCAGGTAGTGGAAAAGGTCCCACCTTC	CASSPGSGKGPTF
TRBJ1-1	.	TRBV6-5	13	.	TGTGCCACCAGGGACGGAAGGAACACTGAAGCTTTCTTT	CATRDGRNTEAFF
TRBJ2-7	TRBD2	TRBV13	17	once	TGTGCCAGCAGCTTAGGGGTTTCGGCTAGCGGGAGATACGAGCAGTACTTC	CASSLGVSASGRYEQYF
TRBJ2-1	.	TRBV9	14	.	TGTGCCAGCAGCGTAGGACGACCCTACAATGAGCAGTTCTTC	CASSVGRPYNEQFF
TRBJ1-1	.	TRBV11-2	14	.	TGTGCCAGCAGCTTTCAACGTGGGGACACTGAAGCTTTCTTT	CASSFQRGDTEAFF
TRBJ1-3	.	TRBV9	14	.	TGTGCCAGCAGCGCTTCTACCTCTGGAAACACCATATATTTT	CASSASTSGNTIYF
TRBJ1-3	.	TRBV10-2	15	.	TGCGCCAGCAGAGAAGACCGATACTCTGGAAACACCATATATTTT	CASREDRYSGNTIYF
TRBJ2-3	TRBD2	TRBV7-2	18	.	TGTGCCAGCAGCTTGGGGACTAGCGGGAGGTTTAGCACAGATACGCAGTATTTT	CASSLGTSGRFSTDTQYF
TRBJ2-3	.	TRBV19	18	once	TGTGCCAGTAGTGGGGAAGGGACTTCAATTCAGGGCACAGATACGCAGTATTTT	CASSGEGTSIQGTDTQYF